This T cell receptor beta chain was sequenced during a study of beta chain features in type 1 diabetes. About the research overall: Patients and healthy donors were similar in age, gender and cell yields.

Findings and limits, study-wide: People with Type 1 diabetes carried modestly yet significantly shorter TCRB CDR3s in all four CD4+ subsets. Insertions at VDJ junctions were less frequent in type 1 diabetes patients. These patients also deleted more nucleotides at the same junctions. Shorter templates might be favored by PCR, equally in patients and controls.

Each of the CD4+ naive, central memory, regulatory and stem cell-like memory populations was sorted via CD45RO/CCR7/CD25/CD127/CD95/CD27. Germline assignment: CDR1 LGHNA and CDR2 YNFKEQ. The CDR3 contains 14 residues. The V gene end was trimmed by 0 bases and the J gene end by 8 bases; junction bases not matched to a gene: 2. This clone was seen a few times. The antigen is not known. Sequenced material consisted of expressed TCRB transcripts (all of the isolated RNA was reverse transcribed). TCRdb's copy holds only in-frame clones and misses some; the assay was immunoSEQ multiplex PCR. This sample has about 150,000 clones, with approximately 8.7% found just once.

The V call is TRBV4-2, the J call TRBJ1-4, with 8 positions matching TRBD1. The sequenced material came from central memory CD4+ T cells from blood. The sequence was obtained from a woman in her twenties or thirties with type 1 diabetes. This CDR3 is CASSQDRGREKLFF. DNA of the CDR3: TGTGCCAGCAGCCAAGACAGGGGGCGCGAAAAACTGTTTTTT.